What follows is one T cell receptor (beta chain) and its context. What it recognizes is unknown. The sample is drawn from a study of OX40 agonist ivuxolimab in advanced cancers. Whole-study context: With a range of 23 to 79, age averaged 60 years, and 75% to 90% were male. The study's findings and limits: Some nonresponders also had low normalized T-cell clonal expansion. Dose levels from 0.1 to 3.0 mg/kg saw CD4+ and CD8+ blood T cells expand clonally by week 6.

Profiled with immunoSEQ multiplex PCR; TCRdb holds only in-frame clones, not every one. The table lists roughly 80,000 clones, approximately 94% of them singletons. Germline CDR1 reads SGHTS; CDR2 reads YDEGEE. Trimming took off 2 bases at V and 2 bases at J, with 13 bases between the two ends. The CDR3 extends over 15 amino acids. The sequenced sample was CD4+ or CD8+ T cells sorted from blood, obtained in a trial of the OX40 agonist ivuxolimab. The TCR was taken from an adult with an advanced solid tumor such as melanoma, head and neck, liver or kidney cancer. This sequence joins TRBV5-8 and TRBJ1-1; D is perhaps TRBD1 (6 bases). The CDR3 loop is CASSFRDTKNTEAFF. CDR3 nucleotide sequence: TGTGCCAGCAGCTTCCGGGACACCAAAAACACTGAAGCTTTCTTT.